Below are 2 T cell receptor beta chains sequenced from a single sample in a study of cytomegalovirus exposure and HLA in healthy donors. 60 Vbeta and 13 Jbeta primers were used in PCR. Assay: immunoSEQ multiplex PCR; the TCRdb copy retains only in-frame clones and omits some. The data show approximately 79,000 clones, about three quarters seen once. The specimen sequenced was PBMCs. The receptors shown here come from a boy aged 5-17 years in good health and CMV-seronegative.

The genes are TRBV11-2 and TRBJ1-1; TRBD1 agrees at 8 bases. Losses at the gene ends were 4 bases for V and 5 bases for J; bases not matched to a gene: 15. There are 17 residues in the CDR3. Germline loops: CDR1 SGHAT, CDR2 FQNNGV. CDR3 sequence reads: CASSSLGAGGAGTEAFF. The CDR3, as DNA: TGTGCCAGCAGCTCGTTGGGGGCAGGGGGCGCCGGAACTGAAGCTTTCTTT.

The rearrangement links TRBV2 to TRBJ1-4, with a weak D call TRBD1 (6 bases). Trimming shortened V by 8 bases and J by 4 bases, and 14 bases separated the two germline ends. The germline CDR1 and CDR2 sequences are SNHLY and FYNNEI. The CDR3 consists of 14 residues. The CDR3 here is CASGWTAHNEKLFF. DNA for the CDR3: TGTGCCAGCGGGTGGACAGCTCATAATGAAAAACTGTTTTTT.